This T cell receptor (beta chain) was captured in a study of graft-versus-host responses after intestinal transplantation (dated by TCRdb to the early 2020s). Describing the broader study: The transplants that recipients got were multivisceral, liver-intestinal, or isolated intestinal. All recipients received anti-thymocyte globulin induction followed by maintenance tacrolimus and steroids for about three years. After intestinal transplantation, graft-versus-host and host-versus-graft alloreactive T cell clones in the graft, circulation and bone marrow were tracked using bulk TCR-beta CDR3 sequencing. Alloreactive clones were identified by sequencing pre-transplant mixed lymphocyte reaction products and comparing them with unstimulated pre-transplant donor and recipient T cells. The cohort enrolled some 23 intestinal transplant recipients including one retransplant, and a few patients lacking pretransplant specimens were excluded. A peak of at least 4% donor T cells among recipient peripheral blood mononuclear cells was the definition used for donor T cell macrochimerism. Instead of going to the commercial service, samples from a few later patients were sequenced in-house on an Illumina MiSeq and processed with MiXCR.

As for this clone: Its antigen specificity is not known. No base qualities exist here, and no much larger clone lies one base off it.

Points the paper makes about the study in general: High GvH to HvG T cell clonal ratios were observed in the allografts of patients with donor T cell macrochimerism. Conclusions were limited by the relatively low number and heterogeneity of intestinal transplant patients. GvH clones were detected in recipient bone marrow, and some appeared earlier in ileal mucosa or blood, consistent with an intestinal mucosal origin. Early after transplant, peak levels of circulating GvH clones were associated with declines in HvG clones.

Library creation used the immunoSEQ multiplex PCR assay. For most patients, genomic DNA was isolated with the Qiagen DNeasy Blood and Tissue Kit and shipped frozen to Adaptive Biotechnologies for TCR sequencing. Adaptive Biotechnologies carried out high-throughput TCR-beta CDR3 sequencing of genomic DNA for most patients. Per the original workflow: TCR sequencing data were retrieved from Adaptive's ImmunoSEQ software for 15 to 20 patients, whereas three other patients were processed with MiXCR and VDJtools. To correct CD4 versus CD8 sorting errors, sequences present in both subsets at a frequency ratio below 5:1 were removed. CDR3 nucleotide sequences shared by donor and recipient were removed because the origin of these sequences could not be assigned. To be classed as alloreactive, a clone needed at least 2-fold expansion over unstimulated cells and a minimum CFSE-low frequency of 0.002% (template counts) or 0.001% (read counts). Mappable clones were those detected in sequenced pre-transplant spleen, lymph node, or MLR CFSE-low populations of the donor or recipient. The cumulative frequency of alloreactive clones was calculated as a percentage of all sequences, weighted by copy number. Not all clones reach the TCRdb copy of this immuneACCESS table, which keeps in-frame sequences only. Checked studies attribute under half of the gap to unresolved V genes and leave the rest unexplained. V, J and clone size are taken as reported in that table, and D and trimming were inferred from the DNA itself. The sample table records about 88,000 clones; about 95% of these occur just once. The ten largest account for about 0.2% of the sample.

The time point tag for this specimen amounts to: cells obtained before transplantation from donor or recipient. CD3+CD4+ and CD3+CD8+ populations were FACS-sorted from unstimulated pre-transplant donor and recipient cells taken from spleen or lymph nodes. Relative to germline, V is missing 11 bases and J is missing 5 bases, with 12 bases of the junction outside any gene match. Including the terminal cysteine and phenylalanine, the CDR3 comprises 14 residues. Just the 42-base CDR3 DNA is kept, in frame starting at base 1. Looking up the germline V gene yields CDR1 ENHRY and CDR2 SYGVKD. The input for sequencing was unstimulated CD4+ T cells sorted from spleen or lymph node cells, taken before transplant. The receptor comes from a human donor who was the organ donor for an intestinal transplant. The sequence joins TRBV10-3 to TRBJ2-5; 9 of the junction bases match TRBD1. The DNA reads TGTGCCGCGAACAAGGGACAGGGTGATGAGACCCAGTACTTC. It translates as CAANKGQGDETQYF.